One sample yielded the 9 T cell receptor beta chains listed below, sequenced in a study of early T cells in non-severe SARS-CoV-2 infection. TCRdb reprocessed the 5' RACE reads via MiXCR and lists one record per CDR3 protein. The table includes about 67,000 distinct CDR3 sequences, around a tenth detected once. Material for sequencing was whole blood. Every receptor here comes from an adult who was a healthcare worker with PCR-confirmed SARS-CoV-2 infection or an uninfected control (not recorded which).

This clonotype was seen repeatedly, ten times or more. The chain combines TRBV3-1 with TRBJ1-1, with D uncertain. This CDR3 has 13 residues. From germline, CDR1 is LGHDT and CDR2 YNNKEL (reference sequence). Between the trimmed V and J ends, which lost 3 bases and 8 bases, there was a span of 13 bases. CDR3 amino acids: CASSQGIGPEAFF. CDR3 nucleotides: TGTGCCAGCAGCCAGGGCATAGGACCAGAAGCTTTCTTT.

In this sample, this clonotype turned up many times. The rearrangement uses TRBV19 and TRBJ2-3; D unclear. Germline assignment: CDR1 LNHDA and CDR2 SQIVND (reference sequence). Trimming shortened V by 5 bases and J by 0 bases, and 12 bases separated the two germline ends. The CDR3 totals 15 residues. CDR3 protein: CASSLLGSSTDTQYF. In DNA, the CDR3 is TGTGCCAGTAGTCTCCTGGGATCCAGCACAGATACGCAGTATTTT.

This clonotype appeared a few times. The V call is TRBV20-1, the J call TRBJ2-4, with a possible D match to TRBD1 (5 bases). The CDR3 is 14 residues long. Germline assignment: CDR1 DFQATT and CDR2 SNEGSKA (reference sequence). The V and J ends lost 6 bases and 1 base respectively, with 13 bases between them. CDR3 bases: TGCAGTGCCCGCGAAGGGGCGGCCAAAAACATTCAGTACTTC. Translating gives CSAREGAAKNIQYF.

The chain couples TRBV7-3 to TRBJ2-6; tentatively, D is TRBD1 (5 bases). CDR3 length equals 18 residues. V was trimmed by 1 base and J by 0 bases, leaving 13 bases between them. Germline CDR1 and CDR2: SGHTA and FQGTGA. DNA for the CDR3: TGTGCCAGCAGCTTAATAGGACACCGACTCTCTGGGGCCAACGTCCTGACTTTC. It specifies CASSLIGHRLSGANVLTF.

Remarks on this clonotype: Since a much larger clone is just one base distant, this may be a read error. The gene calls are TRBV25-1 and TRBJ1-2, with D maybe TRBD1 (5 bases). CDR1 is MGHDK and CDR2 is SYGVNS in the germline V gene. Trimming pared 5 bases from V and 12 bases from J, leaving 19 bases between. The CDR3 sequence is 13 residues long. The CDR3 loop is CASSTFQGNGNTF. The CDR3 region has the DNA TGTGCCAGCAGTACGTTTCAGGGTAACGGCAACACCTTC.

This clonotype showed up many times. The CDR3 sequence: CASSQGQQETQYF. The CDR3 nucleotides read TGCGCCAGCAGCCAAGGACAGCAAGAGACCCAGTACTTC. V and J are TRBV4-1 and TRBJ2-5; possible D gene TRBD1, 5 bases. The germline V gene has CDR1 MGHRA and CDR2 YSYEKL. There are 13 residues in the CDR3. Trimming took 1 base from V and 2 from J, leaving 5 bases between them.

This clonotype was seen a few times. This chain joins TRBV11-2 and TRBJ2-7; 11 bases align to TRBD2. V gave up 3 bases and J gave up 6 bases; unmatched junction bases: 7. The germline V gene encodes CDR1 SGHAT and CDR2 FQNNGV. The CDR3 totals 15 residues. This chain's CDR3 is CASSFNSGRASEQYF. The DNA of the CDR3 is TGTGCCAGCAGCTTCAATAGCGGGAGGGCCTCCGAGCAGTACTTC.

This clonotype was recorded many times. The CDR3 loop is CASSPTGTTNTGELFF. The CDR3 nucleotides are TGTGCCAGCAGCCCTACCGGGACAACGAACACCGGGGAGCTGTTTTTT. The V and J genes are TRBV7-3 and TRBJ2-2; perhaps TRBD1 as D (6 bases). This CDR3 spans 16 amino acids. Germline CDR1 is SGHTA and CDR2 is FQGTGA. V lost 5 bases and J 0 bases, leaving 13 bases between the germline ends.

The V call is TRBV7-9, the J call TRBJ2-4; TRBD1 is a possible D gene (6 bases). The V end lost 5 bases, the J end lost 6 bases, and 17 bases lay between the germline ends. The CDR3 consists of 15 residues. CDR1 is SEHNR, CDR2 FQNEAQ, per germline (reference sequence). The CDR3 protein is CASSQARQALNIQYF. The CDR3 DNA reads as TGTGCCAGCAGCCAGGCAAGACAGGCCCTAAACATTCAGTACTTC.